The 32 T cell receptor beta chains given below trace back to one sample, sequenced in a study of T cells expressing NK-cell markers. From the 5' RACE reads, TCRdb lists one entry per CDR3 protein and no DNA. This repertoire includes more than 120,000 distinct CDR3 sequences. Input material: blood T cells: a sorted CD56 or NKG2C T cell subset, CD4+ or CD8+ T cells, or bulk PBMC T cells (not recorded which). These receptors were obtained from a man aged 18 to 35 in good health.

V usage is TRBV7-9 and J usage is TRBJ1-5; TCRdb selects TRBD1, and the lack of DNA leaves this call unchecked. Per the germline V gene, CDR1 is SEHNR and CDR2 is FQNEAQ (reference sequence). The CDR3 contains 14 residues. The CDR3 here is CASSDAGGGWPQHF.

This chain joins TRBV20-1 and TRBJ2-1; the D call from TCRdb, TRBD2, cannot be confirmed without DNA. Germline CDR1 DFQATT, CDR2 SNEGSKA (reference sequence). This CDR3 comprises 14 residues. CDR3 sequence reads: CSARQSYSYNEQFF.

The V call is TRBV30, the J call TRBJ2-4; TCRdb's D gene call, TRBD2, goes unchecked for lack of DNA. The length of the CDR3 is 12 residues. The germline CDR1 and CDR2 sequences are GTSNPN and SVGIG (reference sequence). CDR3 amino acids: CAWSGARNIQYF.

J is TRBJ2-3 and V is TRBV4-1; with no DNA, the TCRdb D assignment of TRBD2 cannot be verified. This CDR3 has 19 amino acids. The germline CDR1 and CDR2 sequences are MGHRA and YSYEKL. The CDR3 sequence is CASSQDIVGLAGGTDTQYF.

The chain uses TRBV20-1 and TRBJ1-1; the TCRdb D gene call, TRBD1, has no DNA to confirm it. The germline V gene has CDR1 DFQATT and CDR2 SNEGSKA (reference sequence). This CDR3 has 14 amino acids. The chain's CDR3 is CSARKVGRFTEAFF.

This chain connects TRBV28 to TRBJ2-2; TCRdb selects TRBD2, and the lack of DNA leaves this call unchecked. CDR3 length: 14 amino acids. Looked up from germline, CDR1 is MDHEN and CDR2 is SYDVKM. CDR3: CASSGTSNTGELFF.

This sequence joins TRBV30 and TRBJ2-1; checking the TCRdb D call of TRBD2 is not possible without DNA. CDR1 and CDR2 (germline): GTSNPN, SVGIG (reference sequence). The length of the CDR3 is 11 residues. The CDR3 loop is CASPLAGEQFF.

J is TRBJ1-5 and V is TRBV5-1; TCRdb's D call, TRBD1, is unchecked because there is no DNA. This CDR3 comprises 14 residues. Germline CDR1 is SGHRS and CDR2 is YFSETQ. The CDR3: CASSLEGERQPQHF.

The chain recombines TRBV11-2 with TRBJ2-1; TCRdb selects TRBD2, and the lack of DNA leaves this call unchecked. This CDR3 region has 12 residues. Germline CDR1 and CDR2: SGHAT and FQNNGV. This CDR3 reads CASSGSLSEQFF.

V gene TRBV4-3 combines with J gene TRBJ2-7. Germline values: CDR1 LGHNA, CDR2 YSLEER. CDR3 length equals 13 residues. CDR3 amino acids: CASSQEHLYEQYF.

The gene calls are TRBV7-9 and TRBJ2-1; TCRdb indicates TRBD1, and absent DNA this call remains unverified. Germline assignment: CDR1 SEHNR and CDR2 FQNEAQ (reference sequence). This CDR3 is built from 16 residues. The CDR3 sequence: CASSLFGTIPDNEQFF.

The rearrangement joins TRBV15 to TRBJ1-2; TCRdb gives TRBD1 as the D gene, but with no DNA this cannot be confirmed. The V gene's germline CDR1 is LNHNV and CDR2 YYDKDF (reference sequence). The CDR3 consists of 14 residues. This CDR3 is CATSPSKGVYGYTF.

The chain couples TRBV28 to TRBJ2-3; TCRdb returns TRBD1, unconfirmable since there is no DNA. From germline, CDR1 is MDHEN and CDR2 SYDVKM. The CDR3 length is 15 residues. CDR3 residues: CASSTGVMGTDTQYF.

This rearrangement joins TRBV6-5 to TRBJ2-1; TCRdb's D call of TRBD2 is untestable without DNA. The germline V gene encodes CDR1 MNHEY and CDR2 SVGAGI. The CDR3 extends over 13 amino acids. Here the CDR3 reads CASSYTSVHEQFF.

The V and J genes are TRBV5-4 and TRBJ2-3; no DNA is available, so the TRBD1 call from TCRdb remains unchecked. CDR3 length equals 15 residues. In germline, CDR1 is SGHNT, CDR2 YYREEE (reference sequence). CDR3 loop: CASSLTPGQADTQYF. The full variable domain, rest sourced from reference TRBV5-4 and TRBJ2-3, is ETGVTQSPTHLIKTRGQQVTLRCSSQSGHNTVSWYQQALGQGPQFIFQYYREEENGRGNFPPRFSGLQFPNYSSELNVNALELDDSALYLCASSLTPGQADTQYFGPGTRLTVL.

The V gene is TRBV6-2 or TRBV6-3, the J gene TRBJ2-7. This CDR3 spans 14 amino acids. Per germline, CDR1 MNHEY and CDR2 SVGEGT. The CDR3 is CASSKTDSSYEQYF.

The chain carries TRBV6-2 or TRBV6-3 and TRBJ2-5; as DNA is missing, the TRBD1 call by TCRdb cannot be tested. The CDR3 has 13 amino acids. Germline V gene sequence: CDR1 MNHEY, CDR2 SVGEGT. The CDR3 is CASRPGHAETQYF.

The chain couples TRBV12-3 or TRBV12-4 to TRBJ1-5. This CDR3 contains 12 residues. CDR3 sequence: CASSTEGQPQHF.

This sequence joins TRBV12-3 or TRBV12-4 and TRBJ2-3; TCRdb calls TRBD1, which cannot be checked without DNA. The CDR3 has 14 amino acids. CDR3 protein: CASREQGPQDTQYF.

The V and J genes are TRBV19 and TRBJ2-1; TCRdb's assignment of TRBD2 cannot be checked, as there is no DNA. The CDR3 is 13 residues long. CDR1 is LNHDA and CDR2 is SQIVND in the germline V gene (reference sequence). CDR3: CASATSGSNEQFF.

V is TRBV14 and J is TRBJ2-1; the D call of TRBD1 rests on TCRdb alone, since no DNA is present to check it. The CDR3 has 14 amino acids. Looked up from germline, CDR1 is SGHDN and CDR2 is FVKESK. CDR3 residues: CASSQKGQYNEQFF.

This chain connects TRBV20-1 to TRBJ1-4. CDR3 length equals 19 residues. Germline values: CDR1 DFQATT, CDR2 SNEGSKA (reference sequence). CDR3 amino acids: CSARRAAGTVWTDSEKLFF.

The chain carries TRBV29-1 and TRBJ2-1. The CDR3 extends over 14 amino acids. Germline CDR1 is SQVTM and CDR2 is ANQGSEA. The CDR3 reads CSVGLPTGRHEQFF.

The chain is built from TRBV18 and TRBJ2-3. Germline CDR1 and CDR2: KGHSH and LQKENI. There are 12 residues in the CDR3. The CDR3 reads CASSLPGDTQYF.

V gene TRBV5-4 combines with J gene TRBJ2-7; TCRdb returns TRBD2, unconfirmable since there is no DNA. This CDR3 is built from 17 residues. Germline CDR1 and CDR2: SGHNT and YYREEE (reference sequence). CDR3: CASSRRASGRATHEQYF.

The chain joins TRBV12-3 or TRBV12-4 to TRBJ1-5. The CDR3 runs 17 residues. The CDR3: CASSLSGMPYSNQPQHF.

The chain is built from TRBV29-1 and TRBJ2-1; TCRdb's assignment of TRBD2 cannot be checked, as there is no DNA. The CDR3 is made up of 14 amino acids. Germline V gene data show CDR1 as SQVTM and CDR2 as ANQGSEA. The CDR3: CSVPGTSYPNEQFF.

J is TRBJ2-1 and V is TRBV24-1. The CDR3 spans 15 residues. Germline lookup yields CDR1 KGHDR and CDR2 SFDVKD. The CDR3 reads CATSVIGSSYNEQFF.

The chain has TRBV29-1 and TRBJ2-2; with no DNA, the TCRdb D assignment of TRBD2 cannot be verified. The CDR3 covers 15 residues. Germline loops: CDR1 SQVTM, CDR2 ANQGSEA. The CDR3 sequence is CSVGLPTGNTGELFF.

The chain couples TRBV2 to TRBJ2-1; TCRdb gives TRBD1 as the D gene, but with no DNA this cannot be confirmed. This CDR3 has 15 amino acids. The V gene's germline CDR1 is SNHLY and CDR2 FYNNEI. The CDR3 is CASNIRENSYNEQFF.

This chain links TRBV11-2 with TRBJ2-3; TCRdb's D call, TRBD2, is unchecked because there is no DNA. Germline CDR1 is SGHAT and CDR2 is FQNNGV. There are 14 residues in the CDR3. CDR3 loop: CASSLEAGGDTQYF. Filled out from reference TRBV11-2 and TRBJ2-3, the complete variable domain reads EAGVAQSPRYKIIEKRQSVAFWCNPISGHATLYWYQQILGQGPKLLIQFQNNGVVDDSQLPKDRFSAERLKGVDSTLKIQPAKLEDSAVYLCASSLEAGGDTQYFGPGTRLTVL.

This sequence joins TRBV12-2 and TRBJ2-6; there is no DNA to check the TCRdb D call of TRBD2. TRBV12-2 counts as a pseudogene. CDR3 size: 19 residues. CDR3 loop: CASRLVWLSQPLIGNVLTF.